This paragraph reports one T cell receptor beta chain. Clones were read by immunoSEQ multiplex PCR, and TCRdb kept only the in-frame ones, dropping some. The sample consists of over 450,000 clones, around three quarters of them appearing once. This specimen comes from a study of shared T cell receptors in the human thymus. The V end was cut by 4 bases, the J end by 2 bases, with 24 bases between. CDR1 and CDR2 (germline): LGHNA, YSLEER. This CDR3 is built from 18 residues. Another study also made use of these data, one on human thymus T cells.

The J gene is TRBJ2-7, the V gene TRBV4-3; the D gene is possibly TRBD2 (7 bases). The sample taken for sequencing was thymocytes. The receptor was derived from a boy under three years old with a congenital heart defect. The CDR3 DNA is TGCGCCAGCAGCCCAAAAACGGGGGGCGGGATTATCCCCTACGAGCAGTACTTC. Encoded protein: CASSPKTGGGIIPYEQYF.